Listed here are 10 T cell receptor beta chains from one sample, sequenced in a study of blood T cells in healthy people across ages. Primers used in a second PCR of about 6 to 12 cycles were a sample-barcoded 5' primer and a J-beta primer mix. TCRdb analysed the 5' RACE reads with MiXCR anew, one entry per CDR3 protein. This sample has roughly 830,000 distinct CDR3 sequences, with about 59% found just once. The sequenced sample consisted of blood. These receptor sequences come from a man younger than 40 in good health.

V usage is TRBV13 and J usage is TRBJ2-3, with D tentatively TRBD2 (6 bases). CDR3 size: 17 residues. Germline assignment: CDR1 PRHDT and CDR2 FYEKMQ (reference sequence). The V gene lost 5 bases and the J gene lost 2 bases, with 20 bases spanning the gap. This CDR3 reads CASSTKKRVGFTDTQYF. Here the CDR3 DNA reads TGTGCCAGCAGCACTAAAAAGCGGGTTGGATTCACAGATACGCAGTATTTT.

This clonotype occurred a few times. The rearrangement links TRBV15 to TRBJ2-1; unclear D gene. The CDR3 length is 13 residues. With 0 bases removed from V and 5 bases from J, the gap between germline ends came to 5 bases. In germline, CDR1 is LNHNV, CDR2 YYDKDF (reference sequence). The DNA for the CDR3 is TGTGCCACCAGCAGAGACCTCAACAATGAGCAGTTCTTC. Translation: CATSRDLNNEQFF.

This clonotype appeared a few times. The chain has TRBV20-1 and TRBJ2-1; 15 bases fit TRBD2. The CDR3 runs 15 residues. The germline CDR1 and CDR2 sequences are DFQATT and SNEGSKA (reference sequence). V shed 1 base, J shed 9 bases, and the junction held 4 bases outside the gene matches. The CDR3 DNA reads as TGCAGTGCTAGAGCCCTGGGACTAGCGGGGGGTGAGCAGTTCTTC. Translation gives CSARALGLAGGEQFF.

This clonotype was detected a few times. V gene TRBV12-3 or TRBV12-4 combines with J gene TRBJ2-5; a weak D match, TRBD1 (6 bases). The V end was cut by 6 bases, the J end by 5 bases, with 19 bases between. This CDR3 region has 15 residues. DNA for the CDR3: TGTGCCAGCAGCCAGCTACAGGGTCGCCCGGAGACCCAGTACTTC. This codes for CASSQLQGRPETQYF.

This clonotype has only a few counts. The chain couples TRBV6-2 or TRBV6-3 to TRBJ2-1; D may be TRBD1 or TRBD2 (5 bases each). V was pared by 4 bases and J by 8 bases, with 9 bases between. Germline V CDR1 and CDR2: MNHEY, SVGEGT. The CDR3 sequence is 12 residues long. The CDR3 sequence: CASSWRGDEQFF. CDR3 DNA: TGTGCCAGCAGTTGGCGAGGGGATGAGCAGTTCTTC.

In its sample, this clonotype was seen once. V usage is TRBV11-2 and J usage is TRBJ2-3; D might be TRBD1 (5 bases). V lost 7 bases and J 0 bases, leaving 14 bases between the germline ends. CDR1 and CDR2 from the germline V gene are SGHAT and FQNNGV. This CDR3 is 15 amino acids long. Here the CDR3 DNA reads TGTGCCAGCACCCCGTCCCGGACAAGCACAGATACGCAGTATTTT. Residues: CASTPSRTSTDTQYF.

The rearrangement uses TRBV15 and TRBJ2-3, with 7 bases identical to TRBD1. Germline values: CDR1 LNHNV, CDR2 YYDKDF (reference sequence). This CDR3 contains 16 residues. V was pared by 5 bases and J by 4 bases, with 12 bases of the junction left unmatched. CDR3 sequence (DNA): TGTGCCACCAGCGGCCCTAGACAGGGTGGCGCAGATACGCAGTATTTT. As protein: CATSGPRQGGADTQYF.

The chain uses TRBV27 and TRBJ1-2, with 7 bases that match TRBD1. CDR1 and CDR2 from the germline V gene are MNHEY and SMNVEV (reference sequence). V lost 5 bases to trimming and J lost 1 base; unmatched junction nucleotides: 4. The CDR3 totals 14 residues. This chain's CDR3 is CASSPQGGNYGYTF. CDR3 nucleotide sequence: TGTGCCAGCAGTCCTCAGGGGGGTAACTATGGCTACACCTTC.

The chain combines TRBV10-3 with TRBJ1-5; TRBD1 matches 7 bases. V was pared by 10 bases and J by 3 bases, with 9 bases of the junction left unmatched. Germline lookup yields CDR1 ENHRY and CDR2 SYGVKD. CDR3 length: 14 amino acids. This CDR3 reads CATEAQGYNQPQHF. CDR3 DNA sequence: TGTGCCACCGAAGCACAGGGGTACAATCAGCCCCAGCATTTT.

This clonotype was counted between two and nine times. The gene calls are TRBV7-9 and TRBJ2-5, with D unclear. Germline V gene lookup returns CDR1 SEHNR and CDR2 FQNEAQ (reference sequence). The germline V and J ends were trimmed by 4 bases and 0 bases, with 6 bases remaining between them. This CDR3 spans 13 amino acids. In nucleotides, the CDR3 is TGTGCCAGCAGCTCGCCCTACCAAGAGACCCAGTACTTC. Residues: CASSSPYQETQYF. Full variable domain (remainder filled in from reference TRBV7-9 and TRBJ2-5): DTGVSQNPRHKITKRGQNVTFRCDPISEHNRLYWYRQTLGQGPEFLTYFQNEAQLEKSRLLSDRFSAERPKGSFSTLEIQRTEQGDSAMYLCASSSPYQETQYFGPGTRLLVL.